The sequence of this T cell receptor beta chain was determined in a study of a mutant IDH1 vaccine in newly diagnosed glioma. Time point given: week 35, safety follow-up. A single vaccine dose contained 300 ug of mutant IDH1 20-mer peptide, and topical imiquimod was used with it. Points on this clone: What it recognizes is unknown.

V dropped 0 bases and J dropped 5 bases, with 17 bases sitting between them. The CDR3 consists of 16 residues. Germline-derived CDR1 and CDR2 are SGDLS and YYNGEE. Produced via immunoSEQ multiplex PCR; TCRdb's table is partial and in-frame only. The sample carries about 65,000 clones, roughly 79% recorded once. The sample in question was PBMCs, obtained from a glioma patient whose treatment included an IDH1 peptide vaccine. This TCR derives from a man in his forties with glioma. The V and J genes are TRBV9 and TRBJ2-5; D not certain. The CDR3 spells CASSVAPQDLRETQYF. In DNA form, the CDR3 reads TGTGCCAGCAGCGTAGCCCCCCAGGACCTAAGGGAGACCCAGTACTTC.